Listed below are T cell receptor beta chains from one sample, sequenced in a study of blood T cell repertoires in COVID-19. Some clones are missing from TCRdb's copy, which holds only in-frame ones; the method was immunoSEQ multiplex PCR. Among over 200,000 clones listed, approximately 87% were seen once. Sequencing input: peripheral blood. Receptors originate from a man aged 60 to 75 who had recovered from COVID-19. Both conserved end residues are part of each CDR3. A D gene is named only where the DNA matches it firmly. Not every row has a clone size; where given, it reads once, few, many or a size class.

d_call j_call cdr3_length clone_size v_call cdr3_aa cdr3_nt
TRBD2 TRBJ2-3 17 . TRBV27 CASSLRTSGGGTDTQYF TGTGCCAGCAGTTTACGGACTAGCGGGGGTGGAACAGATACGCAGTATTTT
. TRBJ1-1 14 . TRBV7-2 CASSSPTLNTEAFF TGTGCCAGCAGCTCCCCGACACTGAACACTGAAGCTTTCTTT
TRBD1 TRBJ1-1 13 . TRBV10-3 CAISGQENTEAFF TGTGCCATCAGCGGACAGGAGAACACTGAAGCTTTCTTT
TRBD1 TRBJ2-6 19 once TRBV18 CASSPLPDRGSIGANVLTF TGTGCCAGCTCACCACTGCCGGACAGGGGAAGTATCGGGGCCAACGTCCTGACTTTC
TRBD2 TRBJ2-1 17 . TRBV5-4 CASTAREGTSLPKEQFF TGTGCCAGCACCGCGCGAGAGGGGACTAGTCTCCCAAAAGAGCAGTTCTTC
TRBD1 TRBJ1-1 14 . TRBV11-1 CASSLDRLNTEAFF TGTGCCAGCAGCCTGGACAGGTTGAACACTGAAGCTTTCTTT
. TRBJ1-5 15 . TRBV7-2 CASSSKGVSNQPQHF TGTGCCAGCAGCTCCAAGGGGGTAAGCAATCAGCCCCAGCATTTT
. TRBJ1-6 15 few TRBV7-3 CASSLRARGYSPLHF TGTGCCAGCAGCTTAAGGGCCAGGGGCTACTCACCCCTCCACTTT
TRBD1 TRBJ2-5 17 once TRBV2 CASRALTGGLAQETQYF TGTGCCAGCAGGGCCCTGACAGGGGGGTTGGCCCAAGAGACCCAGTACTTC
. TRBJ2-1 15 . TRBV15 CATSRDRSTYNEQFF TGTGCCACCAGCAGAGATCGGAGTACCTACAATGAGCAGTTCTTC
TRBD2 TRBJ2-1 17 . TRBV27 CASSLLAGGSSYNEQFF TGTGCCAGCAGTTTACTAGCGGGAGGGAGCTCCTACAATGAGCAGTTCTTC
TRBD2 TRBJ2-4 16 . TRBV28 CASSSGASGERNIQYF TGTGCCAGCAGTTCTGGAGCTAGCGGGGAAAGGAACATTCAGTACTTC
TRBD2 TRBJ2-1 13 . TRBV12-3/TRBV12-4 CASRTGGYNEQFF TGTGCCAGCCGGACGGGGGGTTACAATGAGCAGTTCTTC
TRBD2 TRBJ2-1 16 . TRBV7-7 CASSLSLAGAGNEQFF TGTGCCAGCAGCTTATCTCTAGCGGGGGCGGGGAATGAGCAGTTCTTC
. TRBJ2-1 16 . TRBV6-2/TRBV6-3 CASSPRRDGVYNEQFF TGTGCCAGCAGTCCCCGGAGGGATGGGGTCTACAATGAGCAGTTCTTC
. TRBJ2-5 13 . TRBV9 CASSGSPQETQYF TGTGCCAGCAGCGGCTCGCCACAGGAGACCCAGTACTTC
TRBD2 TRBJ2-1 15 . TRBV30 CAWSTAGGRKNEQFF TGTGCCTGGAGTACAGCGGGGGGAAGGAAAAATGAGCAGTTCTTC
TRBD1 TRBJ2-7 14 . TRBV7-9 CASSFWDRAYEQYF TGTGCCAGCAGCTTCTGGGACAGGGCCTACGAGCAGTACTTC
. TRBJ2-5 13 once TRBV18 CASSPAGGETQYF TGTGCCAGCTCACCGGCTGGCGGTGAGACCCAGTACTTC
TRBD1 TRBJ1-1 15 . TRBV7-2 CASSPPGQGNTEAFF TGTGCCAGCAGCCCTCCGGGACAGGGCAACACTGAAGCTTTCTTT
. TRBJ2-1 16 once TRBV7-3 CASSSRTQGHYNEQFF TGTGCCAGCAGCTCGAGGACGCAGGGCCACTACAATGAGCAGTTCTTC
. TRBJ1-6 16 . TRBV7-8 CASSFQGLGGDSPLHF TGTGCCAGCAGCTTCCAGGGGTTGGGTGGTGATTCACCCCTCCACTTT